A selection of T cell receptor beta chains follows, all from one sample in a study of Ad26.COV2.S vaccination and SARS-CoV-2 variants. Using immunoSEQ multiplex PCR, the repertoire was profiled, and TCRdb retains in-frame clones only, with some absent. Of some 350,000 clones in the sample, 92% are singletons; the top ten hold 3.9%. The sequences come from peripheral blood, collected after recovery from COVID-19. All receptors derive from a human donor who had recovered from COVID-19. The CDR3 runs from the conserved cysteine through the conserved F or W. D genes are given only for firm matches. Not all rows give a size; the values are once, few, many and, for expanded clones, a class.

d_gene	abundance	j_gene	v_gene	CDR3nt	CDR3aa
.	.	TRBJ1-3	TRBV9	TGTGCCAGCAGCGTAGGAAACACCATATATTTT	CASSVGNTIYF
.	.	TRBJ1-6	TRBV5-5	TGTGCCAGCAGCTTTTACGGCGGGGCGAGGTCACCCCTCCACTTT	CASSFYGGARSPLHF
.	.	TRBJ2-4	TRBV6-5	TGTGCCAGCAGTTACTCCTACACCGCAGAAAACATTCAGTACTTC	CASSYSYTAENIQYF
.	.	TRBJ2-1	TRBV2	TGTGCCAGCAGTCTCATCCGGGACTCCTACAATGAGCAGTTCTTC	CASSLIRDSYNEQFF
.	.	TRBJ2-2	TRBV9	TGTGCCAGCAGCGTAGTTGGAGGGGGGCGAGGGGAGCTGTTTTTT	CASSVVGGGRGELFF
.	.	TRBJ1-2	TRBV4-1	TGCGCCAGCAGTCTACTCTTACAGGGCAACTATGGCTACACCTTC	CASSLLLQGNYGYTF
.	.	TRBJ1-2	TRBV10-2	TGCGCCAGCAGTGATTGGGGACGGAGTTATGGCTACACCTTC	CASSDWGRSYGYTF
.	.	TRBJ1-1	TRBV29-1	TGCAGCGTTGTGGGACGACACGGAAACCCCACGTCAGGGAACACTGAAGCTTTCTTT	CSVVGRHGNPTSGNTEAFF
.	.	TRBJ1-3	TRBV7-8	TGTGCCAGCAGCGGACTAGGGGCTGGAAACACCATATATTTT	CASSGLGAGNTIYF
.	once	TRBJ1-1	TRBV29-1	TGCAGCGTTGCCAGAGGACATCGGAACACTGAAGCTTTCTTT	CSVARGHRNTEAFF
.	.	TRBJ2-2	TRBV4-1	TGCGCCAGCAGCCCTTGGGGTACCGGGGAGCTGTTTTTT	CASSPWGTGELFF
.	.	TRBJ2-5	TRBV11-2	TGTGCCAGCAGCTTTAAGGGGAAAGAGACCCAGTACTTC	CASSFKGKETQYF
.	.	TRBJ1-4	TRBV9	TGTGCCAGCAGCGCCACCGGAAGATTGACTGAAAAACTGTTTTTT	CASSATGRLTEKLFF
TRBD1	once	TRBJ1-1	TRBV2	TGTGCCAGCACTGGACAGGGGCAAGGAGCTTTCTTT	CASTGQGQGAFF
.	.	TRBJ2-1	TRBV3-1/TRBV3-2	TGTGCCAGCAGCCCGGCCCCGGGACGGAAGAAACACAATGAGCAGTTCTTC	CASSPAPGRKKHNEQFF
TRBD1	.	TRBJ1-1	TRBV10-1	TGCGCCAGCAGTCCCGGACAGGGGACCTGGAACACTGAAGCTTTCTTT	CASSPGQGTWNTEAFF
.	.	TRBJ2-7	TRBV9	TGTGCCAGCAGCGTAGCGGGCAGGGTGGACGAGCAGTACTTC	CASSVAGRVDEQYF
.	.	TRBJ1-2	TRBV4-3	TGCGCCAGCAGCCAAGAGGAAGGGAGGGACTATGGCTACACCTTC	CASSQEEGRDYGYTF
TRBD2	.	TRBJ2-3	TRBV7-3	TGTGCCAGCAGCTTAAGGGGAGTAGCTAGCGGGGGCACAGATACGCAGTATTTT	CASSLRGVASGGTDTQYF
.	.	TRBJ2-7	TRBV5-6	TGTGCCAGCAGCTTGGGGGTCTGGGGCTACGAGCAGTACTTC	CASSLGVWGYEQYF
.	.	TRBJ1-2	TRBV15	TGTGCCACCAGCAGAGATCGGGGGGCTAACTATGGCTACACCTTC	CATSRDRGANYGYTF
.	.	TRBJ1-1	TRBV5-4	TGTGCCAGCAGCTTTTGGGGGGCCGGGAACACTGAAGCTTTCTTT	CASSFWGAGNTEAFF
.	.	TRBJ1-4	TRBV18	TGTGCCAGCTCACCACCGGGGGGCGCGACGATTGAAAAACTGTTTTTT	CASSPPGGATIEKLFF
TRBD1	.	TRBJ1-4	TRBV19	TGTGCCAGTAGCCCCGGGACAGGAACGAATGAAAAACTGTTTTTT	CASSPGTGTNEKLFF
.	.	TRBJ1-1	TRBV7-2	TGTGCCAGCAGCTTCGGATATAACACTGAAGCTTTCTTT	CASSFGYNTEAFF
.	.	TRBJ2-3	TRBV18	TGTGCCAGCTCACAGAGTGGGGATACGCAGTATTTT	CASSQSGDTQYF
.	.	TRBJ1-1	TRBV9	TGTGCCAGCAGCGTAGTGAGCGGGGACGCTTTCTTT	CASSVVSGDAFF
TRBD1	few	TRBJ2-7	TRBV6-5	TGTGCCAGCAGTCCTGTTTGGGACAGAGACTACGAGCAGTACTTC	CASSPVWDRDYEQYF
.	few	TRBJ1-1	TRBV7-9	TGTGCCAGCAGCTTAACGCAGGGGAGGGACACTGAAGCTTTCTTT	CASSLTQGRDTEAFF
.	.	TRBJ1-1	TRBV4-1	TGCGCCAGCAGCCAAGATCTTGAGGGCAGTGAAGCTTTCTTT	CASSQDLEGSEAFF
.	few	TRBJ1-1	TRBV6-5	TGTGTAGTCGGGGAGGGGTGGGTGACTGAAGCTTTCTTT	CVVGEGWVTEAFF
.	.	TRBJ2-7	TRBV28	TGTGCCAGCAGTATCCGACCTAACTACGAGCAGTACTTC	CASSIRPNYEQYF
.	.	TRBJ1-1	TRBV15	TGTGCCACCAGCGTCGGGGGAGCCGAAGCTTTCTTT	CATSVGGAEAFF